This T cell receptor (beta chain) was recorded in a study of OX40 agonist ivuxolimab in advanced cancers. Across the study: Patients were treated with intravenous ivuxolimab, dosed at 0.01 to 10 mg/kg and infused every 2 weeks. Recorded diagnoses for dose-escalation patients were hepatocellular carcinoma, melanoma, renal cell or head and neck cancer.

This table comes from immunoSEQ multiplex PCR, and its TCRdb copy is limited to in-frame clones, with some not included. The sample lists around 84,000 clones; about nine tenths were seen once. Sampling of blood occurred at baseline, cycle 4 day 1, and cycle 7 day 1. Germline lookup yields CDR1 MNHEY and CDR2 SMNVEV (reference sequence). Trimming cost V 3 bases and J 4 bases, with 9 bases left between them. CDR3 length: 13 amino acids. The specimen was CD4+ or CD8+ T cells sorted from blood, collected in a trial of the OX40 agonist ivuxolimab. This chain uses TRBV27 with TRBJ2-5, with unresolved D. This TCR was sampled from an adult with an advanced solid tumor such as melanoma, head and neck, liver or kidney cancer. The CDR3 sequence: CASSLRELETQYF. CDR3 nucleotides: TGTGCCAGCAGTTTGAGAGAACTAGAGACCCAGTACTTC.